The table lists the clone carrying this T cell receptor beta chain with a count of one. What it recognizes is unknown. The data were taken from a study of PD-1 blockade in classical Hodgkin lymphoma. Study-wide findings and caveats: Newly diagnosed patients were reported to start with lower TCR diversity than healthy donors.

Sequencing was performed with immunoSEQ multiplex PCR; in TCRdb, only in-frame clones are kept and a portion is missing. The profile shows some 34,000 clones, approximately 67% of them singletons. The CDR3 totals 14 residues. V was cut by 5 bases and J by 2 bases, with 11 bases left in between. CDR1 SGHTA and CDR2 FQGTGA come from the germline V gene. Stated time point: cycle 4 day 1 (C4D1), after 5 to 7 weeks of nivolumab. Every one of the patients relapsed after autologous stem cell transplantation (brentuximab vedotin exposure was variable). This chain connects TRBV7-3 to TRBJ2-3, with D maybe TRBD1 (6 bases). The sample was peripheral blood mononuclear cells (PBMCs), taken before the fourth cycle of nivolumab. The clonotype was recovered from a human donor with classical Hodgkin lymphoma. CDR3 residues: CASSLDRNTDTQYF. CDR3 in DNA: TGTGCCAGCAGCCTTGACAGGAACACAGATACGCAGTATTTT.